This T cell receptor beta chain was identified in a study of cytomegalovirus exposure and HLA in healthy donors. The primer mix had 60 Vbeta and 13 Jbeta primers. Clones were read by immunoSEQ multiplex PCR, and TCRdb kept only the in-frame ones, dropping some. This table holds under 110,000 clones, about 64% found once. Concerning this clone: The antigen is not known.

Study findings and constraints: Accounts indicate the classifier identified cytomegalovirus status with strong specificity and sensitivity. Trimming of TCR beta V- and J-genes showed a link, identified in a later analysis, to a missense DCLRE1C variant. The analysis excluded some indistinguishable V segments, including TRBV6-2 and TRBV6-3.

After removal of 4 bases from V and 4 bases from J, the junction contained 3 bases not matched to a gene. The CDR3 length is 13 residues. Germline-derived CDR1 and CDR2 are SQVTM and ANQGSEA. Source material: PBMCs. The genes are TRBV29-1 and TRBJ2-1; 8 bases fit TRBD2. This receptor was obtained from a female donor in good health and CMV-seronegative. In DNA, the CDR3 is TGCAGCGTTGGGACTAGCCCGTACAATGAGCAGTTCTTC. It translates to CSVGTSPYNEQFF.